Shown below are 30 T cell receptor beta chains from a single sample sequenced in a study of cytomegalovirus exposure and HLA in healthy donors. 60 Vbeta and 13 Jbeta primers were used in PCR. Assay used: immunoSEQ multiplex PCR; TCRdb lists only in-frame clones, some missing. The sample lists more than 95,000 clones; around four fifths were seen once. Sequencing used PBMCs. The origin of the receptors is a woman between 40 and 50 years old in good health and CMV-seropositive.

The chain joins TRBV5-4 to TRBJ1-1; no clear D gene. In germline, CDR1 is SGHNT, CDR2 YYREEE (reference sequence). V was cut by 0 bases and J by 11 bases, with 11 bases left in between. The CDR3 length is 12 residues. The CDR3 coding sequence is TGTGCCAGCAGCTTGGAGAGGGAGAGGGCTTTCTTT. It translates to CASSLERERAFF. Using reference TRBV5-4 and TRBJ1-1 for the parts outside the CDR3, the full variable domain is ETGVTQSPTHLIKTRGQQVTLRCSSQSGHNTVSWYQQALGQGPQFIFQYYREEENGRGNFPPRFSGLQFPNYSSELNVNALELDDSALYLCASSLERERAFFGQGTRLTVV.

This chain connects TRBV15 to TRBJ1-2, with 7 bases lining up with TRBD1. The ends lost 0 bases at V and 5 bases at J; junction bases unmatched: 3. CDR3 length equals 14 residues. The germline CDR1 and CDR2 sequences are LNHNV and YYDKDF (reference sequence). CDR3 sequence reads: CATSREEQGYGYTF. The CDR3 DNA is TGTGCCACCAGCAGAGAAGAACAGGGGTATGGCTACACCTTC.

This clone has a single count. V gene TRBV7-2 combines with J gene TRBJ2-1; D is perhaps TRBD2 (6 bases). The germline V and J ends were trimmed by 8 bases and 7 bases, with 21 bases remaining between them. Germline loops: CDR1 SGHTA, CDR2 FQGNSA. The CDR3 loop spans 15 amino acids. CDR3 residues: CASALWGGTGNEQFF. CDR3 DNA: TGTGCCAGCGCCCTTTGGGGAGGAACGGGGAATGAGCAGTTCTTC.

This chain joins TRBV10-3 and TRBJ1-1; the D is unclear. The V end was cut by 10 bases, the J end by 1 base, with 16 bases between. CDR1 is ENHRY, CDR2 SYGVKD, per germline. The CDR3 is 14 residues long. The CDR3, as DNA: TGTGCCACCACCGAGGCCAGCCGGAACACTGAAGCTTTCTTT. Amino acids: CATTEASRNTEAFF.

The CDR3 here is CASSPAGGAYEQYF. The CDR3 nucleotides are TGTGCCAGTAGTCCGGCTGGAGGAGCCTACGAGCAGTACTTC. The chain joins TRBV19 to TRBJ2-7, with D perhaps TRBD2 (5 bases). The CDR3 has 14 residues. Germline loops: CDR1 LNHDA, CDR2 SQIVND (reference sequence). Trimming shortened V by 5 bases and J by 2 bases, and 13 bases separated the two germline ends.

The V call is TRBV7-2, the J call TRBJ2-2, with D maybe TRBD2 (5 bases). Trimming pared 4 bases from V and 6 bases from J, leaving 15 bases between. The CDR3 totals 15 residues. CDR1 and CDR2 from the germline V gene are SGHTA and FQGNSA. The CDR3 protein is CASSSRRGAPGELFF. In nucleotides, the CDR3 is TGTGCCAGCAGCTCCCGACGGGGAGCACCCGGGGAGCTGTTTTTT.

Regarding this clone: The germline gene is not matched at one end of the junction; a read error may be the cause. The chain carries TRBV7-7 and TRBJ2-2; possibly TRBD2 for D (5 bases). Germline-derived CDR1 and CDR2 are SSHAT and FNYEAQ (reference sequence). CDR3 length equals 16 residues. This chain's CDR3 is CASSFSSGTNTGELFF. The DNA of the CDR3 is TGTGCTAGCAGCTTCTCTTCGGGGACGAACACCGGGGAGCTGTTTTTT.

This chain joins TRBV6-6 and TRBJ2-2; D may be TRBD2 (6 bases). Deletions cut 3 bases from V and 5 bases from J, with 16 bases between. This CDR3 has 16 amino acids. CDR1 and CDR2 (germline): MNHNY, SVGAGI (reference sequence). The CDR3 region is CASSYFLAGWTGELFF. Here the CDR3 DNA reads TGTGCCAGCAGTTATTTTTTGGCGGGATGGACCGGGGAGCTGTTTTTT.

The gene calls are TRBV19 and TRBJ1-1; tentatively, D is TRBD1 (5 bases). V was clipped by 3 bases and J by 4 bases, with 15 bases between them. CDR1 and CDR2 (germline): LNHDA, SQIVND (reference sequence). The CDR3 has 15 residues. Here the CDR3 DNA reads TGTGCCAGTAGTATTATGCGGGGGAGGAGCACTGAAGCTTTCTTT. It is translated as CASSIMRGRSTEAFF.

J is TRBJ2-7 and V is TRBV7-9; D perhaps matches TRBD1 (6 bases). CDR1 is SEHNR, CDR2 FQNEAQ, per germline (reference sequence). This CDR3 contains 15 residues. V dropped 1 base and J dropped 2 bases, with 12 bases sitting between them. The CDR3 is CASSLGTANTYEQYF. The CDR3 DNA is TGTGCCAGCAGCTTAGGGACAGCGAATACCTACGAGCAGTACTTC.

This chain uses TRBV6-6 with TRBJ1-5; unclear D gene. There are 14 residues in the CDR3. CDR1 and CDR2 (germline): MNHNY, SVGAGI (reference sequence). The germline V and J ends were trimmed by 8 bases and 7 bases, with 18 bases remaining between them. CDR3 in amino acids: CASEEGHGGQPQHF. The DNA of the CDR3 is TGTGCCAGCGAGGAAGGTCATGGAGGCCAGCCCCAGCATTTT.

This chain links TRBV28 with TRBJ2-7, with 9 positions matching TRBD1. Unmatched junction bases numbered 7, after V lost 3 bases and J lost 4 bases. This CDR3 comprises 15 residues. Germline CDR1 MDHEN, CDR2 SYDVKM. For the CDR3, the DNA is TGTGCCAGCAGTTTGTATTCCGGACAGGGGTACGAGCAGTACTTC. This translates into CASSLYSGQGYEQYF.

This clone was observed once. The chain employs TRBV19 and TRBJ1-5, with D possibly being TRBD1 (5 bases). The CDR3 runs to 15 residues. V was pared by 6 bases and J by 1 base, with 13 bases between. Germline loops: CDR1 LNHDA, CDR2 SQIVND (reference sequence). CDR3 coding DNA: TGTGCCAGTAGCCTTGACAGTTGGAGCAATCAGCCCCAGCATTTT. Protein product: CASSLDSWSNQPQHF.

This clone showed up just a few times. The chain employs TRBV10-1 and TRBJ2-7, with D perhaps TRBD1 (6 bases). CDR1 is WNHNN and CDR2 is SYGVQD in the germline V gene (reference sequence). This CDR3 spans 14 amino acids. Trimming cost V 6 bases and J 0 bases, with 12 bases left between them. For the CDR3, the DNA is TGCGCCAGCAGCGCCGGACAGTTCTCCTACGAGCAGTACTTC. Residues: CASSAGQFSYEQYF.

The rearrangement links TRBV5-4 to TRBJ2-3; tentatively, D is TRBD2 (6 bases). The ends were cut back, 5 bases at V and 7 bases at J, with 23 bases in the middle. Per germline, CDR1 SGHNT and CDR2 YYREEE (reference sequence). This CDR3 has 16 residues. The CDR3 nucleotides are TGTGCCAGCAGTCAACCGGGACTCCGTTACGCTCATACGCAGTATTTT. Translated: CASSQPGLRYAHTQYF.

CDR3 region: CASSPGLAGSYTQYF. CDR3 nucleotides: TGTGCCAGCAGCCCGGGACTAGCGGGATCATATACGCAGTATTTT. V usage is TRBV7-3 and J usage is TRBJ2-3, with 13 bases fitting TRBD2. V shed 5 bases and J 7 bases; nucleotides not matched to a gene: 6. CDR3 length equals 15 residues. Germline-derived CDR1 and CDR2 are SGHTA and FQGTGA.

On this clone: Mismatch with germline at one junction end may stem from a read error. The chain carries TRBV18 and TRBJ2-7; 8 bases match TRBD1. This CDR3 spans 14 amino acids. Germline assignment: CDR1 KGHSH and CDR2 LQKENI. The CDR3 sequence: CASLPPGQVYEQYF. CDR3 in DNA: TGTGCCAGCTTACCACCGGGACAGGTATACGAGCAGTACTTC.

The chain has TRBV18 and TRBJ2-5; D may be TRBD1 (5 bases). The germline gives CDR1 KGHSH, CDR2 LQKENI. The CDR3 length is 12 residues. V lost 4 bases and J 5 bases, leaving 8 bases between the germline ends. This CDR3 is CASSQGVETQYF. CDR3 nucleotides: TGTGCCAGCTCACAAGGGGTCGAGACCCAGTACTTC.

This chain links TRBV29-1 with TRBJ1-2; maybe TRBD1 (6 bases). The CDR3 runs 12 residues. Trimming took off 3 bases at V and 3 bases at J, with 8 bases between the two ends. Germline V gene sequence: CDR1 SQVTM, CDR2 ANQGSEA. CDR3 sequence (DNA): TGCAGCGTTGATCAGGGGTACTATGGCTACACCTTC. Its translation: CSVDQGYYGYTF.

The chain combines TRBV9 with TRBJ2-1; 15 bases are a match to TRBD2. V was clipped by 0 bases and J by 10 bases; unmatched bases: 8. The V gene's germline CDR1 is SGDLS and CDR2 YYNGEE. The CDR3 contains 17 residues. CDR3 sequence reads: CASSVAGGGTSGREQFF. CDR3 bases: TGTGCCAGCAGCGTAGCCGGAGGAGGGACTAGCGGGAGGGAGCAGTTCTTC.

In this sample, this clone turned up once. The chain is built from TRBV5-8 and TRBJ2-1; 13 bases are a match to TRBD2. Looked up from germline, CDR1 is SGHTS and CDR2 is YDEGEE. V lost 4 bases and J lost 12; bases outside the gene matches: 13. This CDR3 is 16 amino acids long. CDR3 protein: CASSPGTSGISAGQFF. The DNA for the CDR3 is TGTGCCAGCAGCCCCGGGACTAGCGGGATTTCTGCAGGGCAGTTCTTC. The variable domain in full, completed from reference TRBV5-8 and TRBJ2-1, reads EAGVTQSPTHLIKTRGQQATLRCSPISGHTSVYWYQQALGLGLQFLLWYDEGEERNRGNFPPRFSGRQFPNYSSELNVNALELEDSALYLCASSPGTSGISAGQFFGPGTRLTVL.

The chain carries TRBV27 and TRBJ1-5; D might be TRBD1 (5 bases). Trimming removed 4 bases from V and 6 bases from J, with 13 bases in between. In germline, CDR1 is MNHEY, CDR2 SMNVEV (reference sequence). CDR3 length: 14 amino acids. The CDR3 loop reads CASSYFGGFQPQHF. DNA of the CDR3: TGTGCCAGCAGTTACTTTGGGGGGTTTCAGCCCCAGCATTTT.

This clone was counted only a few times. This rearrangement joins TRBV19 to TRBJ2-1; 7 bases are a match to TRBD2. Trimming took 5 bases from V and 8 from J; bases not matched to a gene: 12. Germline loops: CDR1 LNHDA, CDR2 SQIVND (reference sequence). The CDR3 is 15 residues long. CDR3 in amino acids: CASSLFREAQDEQFF. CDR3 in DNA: TGTGCCAGTAGTCTTTTTCGGGAGGCTCAAGATGAGCAGTTCTTC.

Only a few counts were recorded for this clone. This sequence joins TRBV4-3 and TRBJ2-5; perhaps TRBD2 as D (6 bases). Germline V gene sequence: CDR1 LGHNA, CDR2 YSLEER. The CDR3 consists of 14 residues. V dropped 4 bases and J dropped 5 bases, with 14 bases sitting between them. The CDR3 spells CASSLGGQGETQYF. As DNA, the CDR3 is TGCGCCAGCAGCCTCGGGGGTCAGGGCGAGACCCAGTACTTC.

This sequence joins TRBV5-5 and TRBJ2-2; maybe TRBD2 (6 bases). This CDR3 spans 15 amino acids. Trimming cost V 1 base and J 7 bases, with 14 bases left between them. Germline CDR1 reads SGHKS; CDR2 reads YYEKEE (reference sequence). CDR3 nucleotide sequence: TGTGCCAGCAGCTTGCTTACTAGCTCGGGCGGGGAGCTGTTTTTT. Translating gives CASSLLTSSGGELFF.

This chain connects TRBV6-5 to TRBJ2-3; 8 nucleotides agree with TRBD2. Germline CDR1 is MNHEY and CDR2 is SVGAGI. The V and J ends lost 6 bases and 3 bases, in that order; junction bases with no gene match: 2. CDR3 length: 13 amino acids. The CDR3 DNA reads TGTGCCAGCAGAGCGGGAGTTACAGATACGCAGTATTTT. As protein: CASRAGVTDTQYF.

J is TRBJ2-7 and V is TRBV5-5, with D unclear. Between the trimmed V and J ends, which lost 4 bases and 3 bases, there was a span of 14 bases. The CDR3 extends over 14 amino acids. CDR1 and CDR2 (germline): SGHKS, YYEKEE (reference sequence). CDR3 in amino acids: CASSPSRLSYEQYF. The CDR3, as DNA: TGTGCCAGCAGCCCCTCCCGACTGAGCTACGAGCAGTACTTC.

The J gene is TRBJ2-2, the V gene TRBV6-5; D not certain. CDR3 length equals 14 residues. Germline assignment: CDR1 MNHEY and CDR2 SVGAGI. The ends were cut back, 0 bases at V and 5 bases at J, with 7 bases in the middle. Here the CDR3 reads CASSYSSVTGELFF. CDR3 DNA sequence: TGTGCCAGCAGTTACTCTTCGGTTACCGGGGAGCTGTTTTTT.

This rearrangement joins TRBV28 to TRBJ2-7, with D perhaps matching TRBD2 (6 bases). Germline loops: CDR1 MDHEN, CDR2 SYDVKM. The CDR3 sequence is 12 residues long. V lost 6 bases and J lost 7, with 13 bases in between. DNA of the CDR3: TGTGCCAGCAGCCGTACTCGGGGGGAGCAGTACTTC. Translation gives CASSRTRGEQYF.

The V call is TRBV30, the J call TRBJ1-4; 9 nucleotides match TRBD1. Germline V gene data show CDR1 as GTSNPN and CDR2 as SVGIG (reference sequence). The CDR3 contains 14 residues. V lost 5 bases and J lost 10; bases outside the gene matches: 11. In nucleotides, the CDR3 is TGTGCCTGGGCTCCGGGGACAGGGAGGGGAAAACTGTTTTTT. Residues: CAWAPGTGRGKLFF.